This T cell receptor (beta chain) emerged from a study of T cell responses to AZD1222 COVID-19 vaccine. About the study: Some second doses came at about 4 weeks and others at about 12 weeks; these were pooled.

This table comes from immunoSEQ multiplex PCR, and its TCRdb copy is limited to in-frame clones, with some not included. Of around 110,000 clones listed, 88% are singletons. As concerns this clone: Its antigen is currently unknown.

CDR3 length equals 14 residues. Trimming took 2 bases from V and 7 from J, leaving 14 bases between them. CDR1 is MDHEN, CDR2 SYDVKM, per germline. Study results and limitations: Donors were largely white British and mainly female; clonal diversity was possibly underestimated. Seropositive status at baseline applied to only a handful of AZD1222 recipients.

Sequencing was performed on peripheral blood, taken on day 0 of AZD1222 vaccination. V and J are TRBV28 and TRBJ1-1, with a possible D match to TRBD1 (6 bases). This TCR derives from an adult in good health. CDR3 sequence: CASSLRMGAGEAFF. In DNA, the CDR3 is TGTGCCAGCAGTTTACGTATGGGGGCTGGTGAAGCTTTCTTT.